These 24 T cell receptor beta chains were sequenced from one sample in a study of cytomegalovirus exposure and HLA in healthy donors. Researchers ran the PCR with 60 Vbeta and 13 Jbeta primers. Libraries were prepared by immunoSEQ multiplex PCR; TCRdb keeps only in-frame clonotypes and omits some of them. Among some 77,000 clones, roughly 80% were seen once, and the ten largest hold roughly 30%. The specimen was PBMCs. Receptor source: a man aged 50-60 years in good health and CMV-seropositive.

This chain links TRBV2 with TRBJ1-1; D remains unclear. The CDR3 has 14 amino acids. Per the germline V gene, CDR1 is SNHLY and CDR2 is FYNNEI. The V end lost 3 bases, the J end lost 0 bases, and 8 bases lay between the germline ends. The CDR3 reads CASSETQLNTEAFF. The CDR3 region has the DNA TGTGCCAGCAGTGAGACACAACTGAACACTGAAGCTTTCTTT.

V is TRBV2 and J is TRBJ2-5; 7 nucleotides match TRBD2. V dropped 11 bases and J dropped 5; count of bases not matched to a gene: 8. The CDR3 runs to 12 residues. CDR1 is SNHLY, CDR2 FYNNEI, per germline. Here the CDR3 DNA reads TGTGCCGGGAGCGGGAACGAGGAGACCCAGTACTTC. The encoded protein is CAGSGNEETQYF.

The chain couples TRBV7-2 to TRBJ2-7; a weak D match, TRBD2 (5 bases). Looked up from germline, CDR1 is SGHTA and CDR2 is FQGNSA. V lost 3 bases to trimming and J lost 2 bases, with 11 bases between them. The CDR3 consists of 14 residues. CDR3 amino acids: CASSFGLPAYEQYF. For the CDR3, the DNA is TGTGCCAGCAGCTTCGGACTTCCAGCCTACGAGCAGTACTTC.

The chain has TRBV11-3 and TRBJ2-1; possibly TRBD2 for D (5 bases). The germline gives CDR1 SGHNT, CDR2 YENEEA. The CDR3 has 15 residues. Between the trimmed V and J ends, which lost 4 bases and 5 bases, there was a span of 15 bases. CDR3 nucleotides: TGTGCCAGCAGCTCTGGCGGGTGGGGTAACAATGAGCAGTTCTTC. Translation: CASSSGGWGNNEQFF.

The V and J genes are TRBV7-2 and TRBJ2-3; TRBD2 aligns across 8 bases. The junction had 10 bases not matched to a gene; V was cut back by 4 bases and J by 4 bases. Per the germline V gene, CDR1 is SGHTA and CDR2 is FQGNSA. The CDR3 covers 16 residues. The DNA of the CDR3 is TGTGCCAGCAGCTATAAAGCGGGAGAGAGCGCAGATACGCAGTATTTT. Amino acids: CASSYKAGESADTQYF.

The chain combines TRBV4-2 with TRBJ1-2, with D tentatively TRBD1 (5 bases). Germline V gene data show CDR1 as LGHNA and CDR2 as YNFKEQ. The ends were cut back, 0 bases at V and 1 base at J, with 15 bases in the middle. The CDR3 covers 17 residues. The CDR3 loop reads CASSQDMRQLNNYGYTF. The CDR3 coding sequence is TGTGCCAGCAGCCAAGATATGAGACAGCTTAATAACTATGGCTACACCTTC.

The chain recombines TRBV18 with TRBJ2-5; no definite D call. This CDR3 is built from 13 residues. V was shortened by 0 bases and J by 4 bases, with 6 bases between the two germline ends. The germline V gene has CDR1 KGHSH and CDR2 LQKENI. The DNA of the CDR3 is TGTGCCAGCTCACCACCGAACATAGAGACCCAGTACTTC. Its protein is CASSPPNIETQYF.

The chain joins TRBV10-3 to TRBJ1-2; D gene uncertain. Between the trimmed V and J ends, which lost 2 bases and 5 bases, there was a span of 15 bases. Germline-derived CDR1 and CDR2 are ENHRY and SYGVKD. The CDR3 contains 15 residues. The chain's CDR3 is CAISEPGEGSYGYTF. CDR3 nucleotides: TGTGCCATCAGTGAGCCTGGGGAGGGTTCATATGGCTACACCTTC.

This clone has a handful of counts. V usage is TRBV5-1 and J usage is TRBJ1-6; D possibly corresponds to TRBD1 (6 bases). V lost 5 bases and J 5 bases, leaving 8 bases between the germline ends. Germline V gene lookup returns CDR1 SGHRS and CDR2 YFSETQ. This CDR3 has 13 residues. The CDR3 DNA follows: TGCGCCAGCAGACCAGGGGATAATTCACCCCTCCACTTT. It specifies CASRPGDNSPLHF.

This chain connects TRBV5-4 to TRBJ2-1; 16 positions agree with TRBD2. J was trimmed by 8 bases and V by 4 bases; bases with no gene match: 3. Germline V gene data show CDR1 as SGHNT and CDR2 as YYREEE (reference sequence). CDR3 length: 15 amino acids. CDR3 nucleotide sequence: TGTGCCAGCAGCGCGGGACTAGCGGGAGGGGATGAGCAGTTCTTC. This sequence encodes CASSAGLAGGDEQFF.

The V gene is TRBV4-3, the J gene TRBJ1-2; D perhaps matches TRBD1 (6 bases). V lost 3 bases and J 4 bases, leaving 9 bases between the germline ends. This CDR3 spans 13 amino acids. Germline assignment: CDR1 LGHNA and CDR2 YSLEER. DNA for the CDR3: TGCGCCAGCAGCCAGAGGGGGACCTATGGCTACACCTTC. Translating gives CASSQRGTYGYTF.

The J gene is TRBJ2-6, the V gene TRBV5-1; D is unclear. The CDR3 is made up of 16 amino acids. V lost 3 bases, J lost 1 base, and 11 bases lay in between. CDR1 and CDR2 (germline): SGHRS, YFSETQ. CDR3 residues: CASSSSKTSGANVLTF. As DNA, the CDR3 is TGCGCCAGCAGCTCCTCCAAAACTTCTGGGGCCAACGTCCTGACTTTC.

The chain carries TRBV2 and TRBJ2-5, with 7 bases fitting TRBD1. The J call is uncertain, as TRBJ2-7 better fits the DNA end. CDR1 and CDR2 (germline): SNHLY, FYNNEI. The CDR3 runs to 13 residues. Here the CDR3 DNA reads TGTGCCAGCAGTGGGACAGGTTTCTACGAGCAGTACTTC. It codes for CASSGTGFYEQYF.

The chain has TRBV27 and TRBJ2-7, with a possible D match to TRBD2 (6 bases). Trimming stripped 4 bases from V and 1 base from J, with 11 bases between. Germline CDR1 is MNHEY and CDR2 is SMNVEV (reference sequence). The CDR3 consists of 14 residues. The CDR3 here is CASSWRGRSYEQYF. The CDR3 nucleotides read TGTGCCAGCAGTTGGCGGGGACGTTCCTACGAGCAGTACTTC.

J is TRBJ2-2 and V is TRBV7-8; 7 bases map to TRBD1. Trimming took 0 bases from V and 3 from J; bases not matched to a gene: 13. CDR1 is SGHVS and CDR2 is FQNEAQ in the germline V gene. This CDR3 comprises 19 residues. CDR3 in amino acids: CASSLATLRGGADTGELFF. The CDR3 nucleotides read TGTGCCAGCAGCTTAGCGACCCTCCGAGGGGGCGCAGACACCGGGGAGCTGTTTTTT.

As regards this clone: At one end the junction does not follow the germline gene, possibly because of a read error. V and J are TRBV7-9 and TRBJ1-5; 9 bases agree with TRBD1. The length of the CDR3 is 15 residues. The V gene's germline CDR1 is SEHNR and CDR2 FQNEAQ (reference sequence). The CDR3 DNA is TGTTCCAGCAGCGCCGGGACAGGGAGCAATCAGCCCCAGCATTTT. This sequence encodes CSSSAGTGSNQPQHF.

This sequence joins TRBV27 and TRBJ1-2, with a possible D match to TRBD1 (6 bases). This CDR3 is built from 12 residues. Deletions cut 6 bases from V and 5 bases from J, with 10 bases between. Germline assignment: CDR1 MNHEY and CDR2 SMNVEV (reference sequence). The CDR3, as DNA: TGTGCCAGCAGACGGCAGGGGTATGGCTACACCTTC. This gives the protein CASRRQGYGYTF.

In this sample, this clone turned up once. V usage is TRBV27 and J usage is TRBJ2-3; the D gene is possibly TRBD2 (7 bases). CDR3 length: 17 residues. Germline-derived CDR1 and CDR2 are MNHEY and SMNVEV (reference sequence). V shed 5 bases and J shed 2 bases, with 20 bases lying between them. The CDR3 reads CASSLIGGDPDTDTQYF. DNA of the CDR3: TGTGCCAGCAGTCTCATAGGGGGGGATCCTGACACAGATACGCAGTATTTT.

The chain carries TRBV7-3 and TRBJ1-3, with a tentative D call TRBD1 (6 bases). From germline, CDR1 is SGHTA and CDR2 FQGTGA. This CDR3 contains 14 residues. V shed 5 bases and J shed 2 bases, with 10 bases lying between them. This CDR3 is CASSHPGAGNTIYF. Here the CDR3 DNA reads TGTGCCAGCAGCCACCCAGGGGCTGGAAACACCATATATTTT. Drawing the rest from reference TRBV7-3 and TRBJ1-3, the complete variable domain is GAGVSQTPSNKVTEKGKYVELRCDPISGHTALYWYRQSLGQGPEFLIYFQGTGAADDSGLPNDRFFAVRPEGSVSTLKIQRTERGDSAVYLCASSHPGAGNTIYFGEGSWLTVV.

The V gene is TRBV5-1, the J gene TRBJ2-5; TRBD2 matches 8 bases. CDR1 is SGHRS and CDR2 is YFSETQ in the germline V gene. There are 15 residues in the CDR3. J was trimmed by 6 bases and V by 4 bases; bases with no gene match: 11. The chain's CDR3 is CASSMNSGTRQTQYF. CDR3 nucleotide sequence: TGCGCCAGCAGCATGAATAGCGGGACCCGCCAGACCCAGTACTTC. Supplemented by reference TRBV5-1 and TRBJ2-5, the full variable domain reads KAGVTQTPRYLIKTRGQQVTLSCSPISGHRSVSWYQQTPGQGLQFLFEYFSETQRNKGNFPGRFSGRQFSNSRSEMNVSTLELGDSALYLCASSMNSGTRQTQYFGPGTRLLVL.

The V gene is TRBV20-1, the J gene TRBJ2-3, with D possibly matching TRBD2 (5 bases). CDR3 length equals 11 residues. Trimming pared 7 bases from V and 0 bases from J, leaving 5 bases between. Germline CDR1 reads DFQATT; CDR2 reads SNEGSKA (reference sequence). CDR3 in DNA: TGCAGTGGGACTAGCACAGATACGCAGTATTTT. Residues: CSGTSTDTQYF.

The chain employs TRBV9 and TRBJ1-5; TRBD1 aligns across 9 bases. The CDR3 length is 16 residues. Germline lookup yields CDR1 SGDLS and CDR2 YYNGEE. The J segment lost 2 bases and the V segment lost 3 bases, leaving 6 bases of the junction unmatched. CDR3 coding DNA: TGTGCCAGCAGCGCAGGGACAGGGCGAGGCAATCAGCCCCAGCATTTT. Protein sequence: CASSAGTGRGNQPQHF.

The chain employs TRBV18 and TRBJ2-5; 7 bases match TRBD2. Germline CDR1 reads KGHSH; CDR2 reads LQKENI. V shed 2 bases and J 5 bases; nucleotides not matched to a gene: 8. There are 15 residues in the CDR3. Here the CDR3 DNA reads TGTGCCAGCTCACCAACGGGGAGGGCCGGGGAGACCCAGTACTTC. It translates to CASSPTGRAGETQYF.

V usage is TRBV18 and J usage is TRBJ2-2; possible D gene TRBD2, 5 bases. The CDR3 has 16 residues. Germline CDR1 reads KGHSH; CDR2 reads LQKENI. With 3 bases removed from V and 4 bases from J, the gap between germline ends came to 15 bases. This CDR3 reads CASSPPSGLSTGELFF. Here the CDR3 DNA reads TGTGCCAGCTCACCCCCCTCGGGGTTAAGCACCGGGGAGCTGTTTTTT. The whole variable domain, remainder taken from reference TRBV18 and TRBJ2-2, is NAGVMQNPRHLVRRRGQEARLRCSPMKGHSHVYWYRQLPEEGLKFMVYLQKENIIDESGMPKERFSAEFPKEGPSILRIQQVVRGDSAAYFCASSPPSGLSTGELFFGEGSRLTVL.